Following are 4 T cell receptor beta chains from one sample sequenced in a study of OX40 agonist ivuxolimab in advanced cancers. The library came from the immunoSEQ multiplex PCR assay. The table was pulled from immuneACCESS by TCRdb, which kept in-frame rearrangements only. Such tables lose some clones; where checked, under half of the loss comes from unresolved V genes, and the rest has no known cause. A total of about 13,000 clones appear in this sample, around 86% of them only once. The top ten hold 44% of the sample. The sample in question was CD4+ or CD8+ T cells sorted from blood, obtained in a trial of the OX40 agonist ivuxolimab. The receptor source for this set is an adult with an advanced solid tumor such as melanoma, head and neck, liver or kidney cancer.

V usage is TRBV9 and J usage is TRBJ1-5; D is uncertain. Germline lookup yields CDR1 SGDLS and CDR2 YYNGEE. The CDR3 has 16 residues. Between the trimmed V and J ends, which lost 4 bases and 2 bases, there was a span of 16 bases. CDR3 in DNA: TGTGCCAGCAGCCCGACACCCGACGTTGGCAATCAGCCCCAGCATTTT. It specifies CASSPTPDVGNQPQHF.

This chain links TRBV4-1 with TRBJ2-7; tentatively, D is TRBD1 (6 bases). The CDR3 runs to 15 residues. In germline, CDR1 is MGHRA, CDR2 YSYEKL. V was clipped by 1 base and J by 0 bases, with 10 bases between them. In DNA form, the CDR3 reads TGCGCCAGCAGCCAAGTCGGGGACAACTCCTACGAGCAGTACTTC. It codes for CASSQVGDNSYEQYF.

The chain has TRBV5-1 and TRBJ2-7; the match to TRBD1 covers 8 bases. Per germline, CDR1 SGHRS and CDR2 YFSETQ. CDR3 size: 15 residues. V gave up 0 bases and J gave up 3 bases; unmatched junction bases: 5. CDR3 DNA sequence: TGCGCCAGCAGCTTGGCGGAGGGACAGGACTACGAGCAGTACTTC. This codes for CASSLAEGQDYEQYF.

The V call is TRBV14, the J call TRBJ1-1; 8 bases map to TRBD1. Trimming at V came to 2 bases and at J to 1 base, leaving 6 bases not matched to a gene. The germline V gene has CDR1 SGHDN and CDR2 FVKESK. The CDR3 loop spans 16 amino acids. The CDR3 DNA reads TGTGCCAGCAGCCAACCACCCGACAGGGGGAACACTGAAGCTTTCTTT. Its protein is CASSQPPDRGNTEAFF.